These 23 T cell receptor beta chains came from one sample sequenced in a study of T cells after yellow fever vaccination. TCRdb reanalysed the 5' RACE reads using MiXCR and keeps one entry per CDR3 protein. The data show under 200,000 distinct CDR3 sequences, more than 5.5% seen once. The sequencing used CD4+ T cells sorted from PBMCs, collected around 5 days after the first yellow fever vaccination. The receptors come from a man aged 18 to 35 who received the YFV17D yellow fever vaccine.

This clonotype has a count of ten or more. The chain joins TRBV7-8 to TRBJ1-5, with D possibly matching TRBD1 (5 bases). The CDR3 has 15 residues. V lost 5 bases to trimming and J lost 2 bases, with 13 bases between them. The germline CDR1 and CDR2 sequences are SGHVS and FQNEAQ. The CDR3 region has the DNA TGTGCCAGCAGCCGGGGGATAGTAGGCAATCAGCCCCAGCATTTT. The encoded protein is CASSRGIVGNQPQHF.

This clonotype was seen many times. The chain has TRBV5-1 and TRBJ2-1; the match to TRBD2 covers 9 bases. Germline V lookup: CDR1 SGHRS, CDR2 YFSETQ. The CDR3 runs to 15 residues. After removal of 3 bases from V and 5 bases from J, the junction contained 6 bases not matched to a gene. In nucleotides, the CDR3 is TGCGCCAGCAGCTCACTTCTAGCGGGGAACAATGAGCAGTTCTTC. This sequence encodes CASSSLLAGNNEQFF. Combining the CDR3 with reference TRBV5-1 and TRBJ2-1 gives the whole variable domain KAGVTQTPRYLIKTRGQQVTLSCSPISGHRSVSWYQQTPGQGLQFLFEYFSETQRNKGNFPGRFSGRQFSNSRSEMNVSTLELGDSALYLCASSSLLAGNNEQFFGPGTRLTVL.

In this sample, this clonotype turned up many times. Written as DNA, the CDR3 is TGCAGTGCTAGAGATACAGGGGGTCCCGGGGAGCTGTTTTTT. Its protein is CSARDTGGPGELFF. J is TRBJ2-2 and V is TRBV20-1, with 8 bases that match TRBD1. CDR3 length: 14 amino acids. Germline loops: CDR1 DFQATT, CDR2 SNEGSKA (reference sequence). With V trimmed by 0 bases and J by 6 bases, 3 bases remained unmatched.

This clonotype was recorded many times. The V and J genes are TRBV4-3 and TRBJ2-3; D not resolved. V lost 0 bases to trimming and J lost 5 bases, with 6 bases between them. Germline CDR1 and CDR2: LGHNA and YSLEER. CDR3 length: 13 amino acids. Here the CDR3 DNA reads TGCGCCAGCAGCCAAGATATAGGAGATACGCAGTATTTT. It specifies CASSQDIGDTQYF.

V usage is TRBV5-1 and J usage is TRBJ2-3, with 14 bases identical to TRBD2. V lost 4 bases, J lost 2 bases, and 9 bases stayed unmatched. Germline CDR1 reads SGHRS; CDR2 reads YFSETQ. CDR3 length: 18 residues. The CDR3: CASSPGGLAGGVTDTQYF. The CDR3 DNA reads TGCGCCAGCAGCCCGGGAGGACTAGCGGGGGGCGTCACAGATACGCAGTATTTT.

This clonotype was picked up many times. CDR3: CASRLGGLGGYTF. Written as DNA, the CDR3 is TGTGCCAGCAGGCTAGGGGGCCTCGGTGGCTACACCTTC. V usage is TRBV12-3 or TRBV12-4 and J usage is TRBJ1-2, with 7 positions matching TRBD1. The CDR3 runs 13 residues. The trim removed 6 bases at V and 7 bases at J, leaving 8 bases unmatched.

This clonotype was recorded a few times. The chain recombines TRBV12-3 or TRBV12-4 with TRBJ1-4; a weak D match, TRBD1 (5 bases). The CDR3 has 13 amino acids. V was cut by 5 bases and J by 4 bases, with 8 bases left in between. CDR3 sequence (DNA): TGTGCCAGCAGTGGGACGAATAATGAAAAACTGTTTTTT. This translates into CASSGTNNEKLFF.

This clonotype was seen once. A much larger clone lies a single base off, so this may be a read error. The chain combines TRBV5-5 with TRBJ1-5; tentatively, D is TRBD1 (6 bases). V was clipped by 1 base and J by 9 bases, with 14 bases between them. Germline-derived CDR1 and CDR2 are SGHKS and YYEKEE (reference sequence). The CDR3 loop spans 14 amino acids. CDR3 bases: TGTGCCAGCAGCTTGTCGGGGGCTGACAGGCCCCAGCATTTT. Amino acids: CASSLSGADRPQHF.

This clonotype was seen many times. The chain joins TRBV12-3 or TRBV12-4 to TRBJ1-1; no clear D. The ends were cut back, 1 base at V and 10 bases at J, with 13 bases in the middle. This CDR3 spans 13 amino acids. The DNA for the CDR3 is TGTGCCAGCAGTTTAGAGGAACCATACAGAGCTTTCTTT. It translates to CASSLEEPYRAFF.

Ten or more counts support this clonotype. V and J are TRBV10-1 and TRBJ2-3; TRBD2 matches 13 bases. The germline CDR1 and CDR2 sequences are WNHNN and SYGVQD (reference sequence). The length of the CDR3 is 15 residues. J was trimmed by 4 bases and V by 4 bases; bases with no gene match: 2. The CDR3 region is CASSATSGGADTQYF. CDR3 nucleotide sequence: TGCGCCAGCAGTGCTACTAGCGGGGGGGCAGATACGCAGTATTTT.

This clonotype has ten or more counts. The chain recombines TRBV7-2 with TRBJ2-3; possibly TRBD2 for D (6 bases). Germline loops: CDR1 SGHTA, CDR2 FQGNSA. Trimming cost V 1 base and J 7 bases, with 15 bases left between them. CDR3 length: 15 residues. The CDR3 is CASSLDHMAGYTQYF. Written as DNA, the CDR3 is TGTGCCAGCAGCTTAGACCACATGGCGGGATATACGCAGTATTTT. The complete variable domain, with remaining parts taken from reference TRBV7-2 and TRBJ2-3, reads GAGVSQSPSNKVTEKGKDVELRCDPISGHTALYWYRQSLGQGLEFLIYFQGNSAPDKSGLPSDRFSAERTGGSVSTLTIQRTQQEDSAVYLCASSLDHMAGYTQYFGPGTRLTVL.

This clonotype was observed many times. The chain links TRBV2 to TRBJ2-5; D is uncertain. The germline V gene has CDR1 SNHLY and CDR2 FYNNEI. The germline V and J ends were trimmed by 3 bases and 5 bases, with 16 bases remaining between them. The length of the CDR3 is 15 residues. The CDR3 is CASSDDLFGPETQYF. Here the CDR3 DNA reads TGTGCCAGCAGTGACGACTTATTCGGCCCGGAGACCCAGTACTTC.

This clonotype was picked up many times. DNA of the CDR3: TGTGCCAGCAAGAGTGGCAGCTACTACACCTTC. Its translation: CASKSGSYYTF. The chain couples TRBV5-6 to TRBJ1-2, with D uncertain. The ends were cut back, 6 bases at V and 10 bases at J, with 13 bases in the middle. This CDR3 region has 11 residues. Germline V gene data show CDR1 as SGHDT and CDR2 as YYEEEE.

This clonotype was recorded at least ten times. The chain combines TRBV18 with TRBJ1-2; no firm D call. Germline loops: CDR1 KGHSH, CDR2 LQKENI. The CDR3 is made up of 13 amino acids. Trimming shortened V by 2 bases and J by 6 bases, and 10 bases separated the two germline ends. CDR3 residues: CASSPDGLDGYTF. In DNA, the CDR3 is TGTGCCAGCTCACCAGACGGGCTGGATGGCTACACCTTC.

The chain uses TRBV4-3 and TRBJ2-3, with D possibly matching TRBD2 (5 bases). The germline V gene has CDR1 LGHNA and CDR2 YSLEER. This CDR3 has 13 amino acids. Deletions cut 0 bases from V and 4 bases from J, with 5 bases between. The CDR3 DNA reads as TGCGCCAGCAGCCAAGAAGCGGCAGATACGCAGTATTTT. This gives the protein CASSQEAADTQYF.

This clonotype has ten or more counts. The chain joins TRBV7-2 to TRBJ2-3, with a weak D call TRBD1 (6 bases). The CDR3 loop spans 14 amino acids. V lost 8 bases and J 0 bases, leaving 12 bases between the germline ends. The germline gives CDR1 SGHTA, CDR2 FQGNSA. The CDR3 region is CASFLGGSTDTQYF. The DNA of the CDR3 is TGTGCCAGCTTCTTAGGGGGAAGCACAGATACGCAGTATTTT.

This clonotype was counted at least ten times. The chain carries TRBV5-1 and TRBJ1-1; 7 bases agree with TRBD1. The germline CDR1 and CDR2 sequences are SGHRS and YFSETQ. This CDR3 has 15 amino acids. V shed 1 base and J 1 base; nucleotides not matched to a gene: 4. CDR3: CASSLTGTENTEAFF. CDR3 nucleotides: TGCGCCAGCAGCTTGACCGGGACAGAGAACACTGAAGCTTTCTTT.

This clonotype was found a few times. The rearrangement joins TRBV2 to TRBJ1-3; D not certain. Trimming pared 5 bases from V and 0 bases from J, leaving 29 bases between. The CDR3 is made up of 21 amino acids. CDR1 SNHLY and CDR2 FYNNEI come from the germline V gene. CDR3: CASSKSRGRTSESRSGNTIYF. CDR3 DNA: TGTGCCAGCAGTAAATCCCGAGGCCGAACGAGTGAGAGTCGCTCTGGAAACACCATATATTTT.

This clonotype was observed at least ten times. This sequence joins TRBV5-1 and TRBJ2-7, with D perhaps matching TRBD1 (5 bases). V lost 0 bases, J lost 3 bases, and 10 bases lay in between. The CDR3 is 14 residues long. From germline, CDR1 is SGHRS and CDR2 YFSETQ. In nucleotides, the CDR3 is TGCGCCAGCAGCTTGGGGGCAGGGTACTACGAGCAGTACGTC. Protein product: CASSLGAGYYEQYV.

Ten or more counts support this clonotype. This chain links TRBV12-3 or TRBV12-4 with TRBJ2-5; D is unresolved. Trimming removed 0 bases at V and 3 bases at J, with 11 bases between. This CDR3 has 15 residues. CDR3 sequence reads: CASSLATAQEETQYF. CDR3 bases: TGTGCCAGCAGTTTAGCAACCGCCCAAGAAGAGACCCAGTACTTC.

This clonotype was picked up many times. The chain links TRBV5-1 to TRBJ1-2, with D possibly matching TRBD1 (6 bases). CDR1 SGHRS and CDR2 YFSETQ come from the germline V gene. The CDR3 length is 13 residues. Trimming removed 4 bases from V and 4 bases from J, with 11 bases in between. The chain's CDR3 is CASSTGQPYGYTF. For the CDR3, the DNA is TGCGCCAGCAGCACAGGACAGCCCTATGGCTACACCTTC.

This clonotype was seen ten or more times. CDR3 region: CASSRPGTGDHGYTF. In nucleotides, the CDR3 is TGTGCCAGCAGCCGTCCCGGGACAGGGGACCATGGCTACACCTTC. J is TRBJ1-2 and V is TRBV5-6, with 10 bases that match TRBD1. CDR3 size: 15 residues. J lost 6 bases, V lost 4 bases, and 9 bases had no gene match. CDR1 is SGHDT and CDR2 is YYEEEE in the germline V gene.

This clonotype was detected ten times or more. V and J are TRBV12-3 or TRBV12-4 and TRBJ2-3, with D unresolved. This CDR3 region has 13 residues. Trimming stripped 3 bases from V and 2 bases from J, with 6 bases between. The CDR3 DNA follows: TGTGCCAGCAGTTTCCTCGACACAGATACGCAGTATTTT. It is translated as CASSFLDTDTQYF.